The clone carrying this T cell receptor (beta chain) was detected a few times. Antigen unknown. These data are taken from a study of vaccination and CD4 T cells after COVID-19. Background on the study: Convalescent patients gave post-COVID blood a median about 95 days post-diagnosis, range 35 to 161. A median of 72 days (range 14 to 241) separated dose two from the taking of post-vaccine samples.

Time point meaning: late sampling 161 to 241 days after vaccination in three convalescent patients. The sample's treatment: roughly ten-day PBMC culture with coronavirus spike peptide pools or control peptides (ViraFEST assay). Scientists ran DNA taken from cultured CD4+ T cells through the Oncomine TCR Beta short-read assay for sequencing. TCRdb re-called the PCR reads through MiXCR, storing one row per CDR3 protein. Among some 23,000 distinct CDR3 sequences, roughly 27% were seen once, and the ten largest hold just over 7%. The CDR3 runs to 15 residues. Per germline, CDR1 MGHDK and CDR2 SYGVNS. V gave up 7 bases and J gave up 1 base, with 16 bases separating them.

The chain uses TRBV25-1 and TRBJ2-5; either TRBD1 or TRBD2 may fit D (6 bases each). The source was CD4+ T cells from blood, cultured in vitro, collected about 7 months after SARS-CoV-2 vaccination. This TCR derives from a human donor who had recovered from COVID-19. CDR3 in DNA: TGTGCCAGCATGGTAGAGGGGGGAGGCCAAGAGACCCAGTACTTC. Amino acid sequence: CASMVEGGGQETQYF. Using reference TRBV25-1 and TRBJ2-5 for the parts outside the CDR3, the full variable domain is EADIYQTPRYLVIGTGKKITLECSQTMGHDKMYWYQQDPGMELHLIHYSYGVNSTEKGDLSSESTVSRIRTEHFPLTLESARPSHTSQYLCASMVEGGGQETQYFGPGTRLLVL.